The clone carrying this TCR beta chain was seen ten or more times. CDR1 MNHEY and CDR2 SMNVEV come from the germline V gene (reference sequence). V lost 2 bases and J lost 1, with 12 bases in between. This CDR3 region has 15 residues. This sample stems from a study of Graves' ophthalmopathy and Graves' hyperthyroidism. Hyperthyroidism patients were newly diagnosed, ill under 2 months, and aged 18 to 65 years. Beta-chain TCR CDR3 regions were amplified from RNA transcripts. The first-round RT-PCR employed HTBI primers together with the Qiagen OneStep RT-PCR kit. A multiplex PCR was then performed as the second round. In TCRdb, the multiplex PCR reads were re-called with MiXCR into one record per CDR3 protein. Among hundreds of thousands of distinct CDR3 sequences listed, 20% to 25% were seen once.

The sample consisted of peripheral blood. This chain connects TRBV27 to TRBJ2-7; tentatively, D is TRBD2 (6 bases). This receptor was identified in a woman aged 18-35 years with stable Graves' hyperthyroidism. Some clones in this sample may be carry-over from other donors' samples. This CDR3 reads CASSLVSGPSYEQYF. The DNA of the CDR3 is TGTGCCAGCAGTTTAGTTAGCGGCCCTTCCTACGAGCAGTACTTC.